Shown below are 17 T cell receptor beta chains from a single sample sequenced in a study of T cells in Graves' hyperthyroidism and ophthalmopathy. Amplified TCR beta CDR3 regions came from RNA transcripts. The TCR CDR3 first-round RT-PCR relied on the HTBI primer set. TCRdb processed the multiplex PCR reads anew with MiXCR; each CDR3 protein has one entry. The repertoire holds some 650,000 distinct CDR3 sequences, with roughly 16% as singletons. The sequenced sample consisted of blood. These receptors were taken from a woman aged 40-49 years with Graves' ophthalmopathy.

The J gene is TRBJ1-6, the V gene TRBV6-2 or TRBV6-3; 9 bases line up with TRBD1. The trim removed 6 bases at V and 10 bases at J, leaving 7 bases unmatched. The CDR3 consists of 14 residues. Per the germline V gene, CDR1 is MNHEY and CDR2 is SVGEGT. Written as DNA, the CDR3 is TGTGCCAGCAGCTTGACAGGGGGAGGCTCACCCCTCCACTTT. It is translated as CASSLTGGGSPLHF.

The genes are TRBV12-5 and TRBJ2-5; possible D gene TRBD2, 5 bases. The CDR3 is 15 residues long. Looked up from germline, CDR1 is LGHNT and CDR2 is FRNRAP. V shed 2 bases and J shed 6 bases, with 16 bases lying between them. The CDR3 bases are TGTGCTAGTGGTTTGACTCCTACTGAGCGGAAGACCCAGTACTTC. Encoded protein: CASGLTPTERKTQYF.

In its sample, this clonotype was seen a few times. The chain joins TRBV6-1 to TRBJ1-5, with D possibly being TRBD1 (5 bases). Trimming stripped 11 bases from V and 8 bases from J, with 13 bases between. This CDR3 has 11 residues. Germline V gene data show CDR1 as MNHNS and CDR2 as SASEGT. Here the CDR3 DNA reads TGTGCCGCGGGGGTTCAGGAGCCCCAGCATTTT. This sequence encodes CAAGVQEPQHF.

The J gene is TRBJ1-1, the V gene TRBV19; 9 nucleotides line up with TRBD1. The ends lost 6 bases at V and 1 base at J; junction bases unmatched: 12. This CDR3 region has 17 residues. CDR1 and CDR2 from the germline V gene are LNHDA and SQIVND (reference sequence). For the CDR3, the DNA is TGTGCCAGTAGCCATCCGGGACAGGGTCTCTCGAACACTGAAGCTTTCTTT. Its protein product is CASSHPGQGLSNTEAFF.

This clonotype was counted only a few times. The gene calls are TRBV29-1 and TRBJ1-1, with 7 bases aligning to TRBD1. The V and J ends lost 5 bases and 6 bases, in that order; junction bases with no gene match: 6. The CDR3 loop spans 12 amino acids. Germline V gives CDR1 SQVTM, CDR2 ANQGSEA. In DNA form, the CDR3 reads TGCAGCGTTCGGGCGACAGGGCCTGAAGCTTTCTTT. This gives the protein CSVRATGPEAFF.

As to this clonotype: A read error is likely, as this CDR3 ends without the conserved phenylalanine or tryptophan. The chain has TRBV7-2 and TRBJ1-1, with 7 positions matching TRBD1. V shed 5 bases and J 1 base; nucleotides not matched to a gene: 4. CDR1 is SGHTA, CDR2 FQGNSA, per germline. This CDR3 has 14 residues. The CDR3 here is CASSPDRENTEAFL. CDR3 nucleotide sequence: TGTGCCAGCAGCCCCGACAGGGAGAACACTGAAGCTTTCCTT.

This clonotype was recorded at least ten times. This chain uses TRBV11-2 with TRBJ2-3, with 9 bases matching TRBD2. V lost 2 bases and J lost 2; bases outside the gene matches: 8. Looked up from germline, CDR1 is SGHAT and CDR2 is FQNNGV. This CDR3 has 17 amino acids. This CDR3 reads CASSLRASGISTDTQYF. The CDR3 bases are TGTGCCAGCAGCTTACGTGCTAGCGGGATCTCCACAGATACGCAGTATTTT.

The chain carries TRBV19 and TRBJ1-4; unclear D gene. The V gene lost 7 bases and the J gene lost 2 bases, with 14 bases spanning the gap. The CDR3 loop spans 15 amino acids. Germline-derived CDR1 and CDR2 are LNHDA and SQIVND (reference sequence). The CDR3 DNA sequence: TGTGCCAGTAAGGACCTAGGCGGCACTAATGAAAAACTGTTTTTT. This encodes CASKDLGGTNEKLFF. Variable domain in full (rest from reference TRBV19 and TRBJ1-4): DGGITQSPKYLFRKEGQNVTLSCEQNLNHDAMYWYRQDPGQGLRLIYYSQIVNDFQKGDIAEGYSVSREKKESFPLTVTSAQKNPTAFYLCASKDLGGTNEKLFFGSGTQLSVL.

This clonotype has a count of ten or more. V gene TRBV30 combines with J gene TRBJ1-1; 10 positions agree with TRBD1. V dropped 5 bases and J dropped 4; count of bases not matched to a gene: 1. The CDR3 runs 12 residues. Germline CDR1 reads GTSNPN; CDR2 reads SVGIG (reference sequence). CDR3 coding DNA: TGTGCCTGGGGGACAGGGGCCACTGAAGCTTTCTTT. The encoded protein is CAWGTGATEAFF.

Note on this clonotype: This clone may be a read error of a much larger clone one base away. The conserved phenylalanine or tryptophan is not found at the CDR3 terminus, so this likely reflects a read error. The genes are TRBV28 and TRBJ2-5; the D is unclear. The germline CDR1 and CDR2 sequences are MDHEN and SYDVKM. The CDR3 totals 12 residues. V was pared by 6 bases and J by 3 bases, with 8 bases between. The CDR3 loop is CASSPREETQYL. The CDR3 DNA reads TGTGCCAGCAGCCCCCGGGAAGAGACCCAGTACCTC.

This clonotype showed up many times. The gene calls are TRBV7-9 and TRBJ2-5, with a possible D match to TRBD1 (6 bases). The germline V and J ends were trimmed by 0 bases and 1 base, with 9 bases remaining between them. Looked up from germline, CDR1 is SEHNR and CDR2 is FQNEAQ (reference sequence). The CDR3 consists of 15 residues. The chain's CDR3 is CASSLAMDSQETQYF. The CDR3 nucleotides read TGTGCCAGCAGCTTAGCGATGGACAGCCAAGAGACCCAGTACTTC.

The rearrangement uses TRBV7-2 and TRBJ2-5, with D possibly TRBD1 on 5 matching bases. The ends were cut back, 1 base at V and 5 bases at J, with 17 bases in the middle. The CDR3 contains 16 residues. Per germline, CDR1 SGHTA and CDR2 FQGNSA. CDR3 residues: CASSLGRTLDLETQYF. In nucleotides, the CDR3 is TGTGCCAGCAGCTTAGGAAGGACATTGGATCTGGAGACCCAGTACTTC.

The CDR3 sequence is CASSLGVGDRGVQPQHF. As DNA, the CDR3 is TGTGCCAGCAGCTTGGGGGTCGGGGACAGGGGTGTGCAGCCCCAGCATTTT. The V gene is TRBV5-5, the J gene TRBJ1-5, with 10 bases fitting TRBD1. The junction had 10 bases not matched to a gene; V was cut back by 0 bases and J by 7 bases. Per the germline V gene, CDR1 is SGHKS and CDR2 is YYEKEE (reference sequence). The CDR3 is 17 residues long.

CDR3 coding DNA: TGTGCCAGCAGCCCCTTGGCTTACGAGCAGTACTTC. Translating it yields CASSPLAYEQYF. The rearrangement joins TRBV6-1 to TRBJ2-7, with D unclear. Germline values: CDR1 MNHNS, CDR2 SASEGT. Trimming shortened V by 6 bases and J by 4 bases, and 10 bases separated the two germline ends. CDR3 length: 12 amino acids.

The rearrangement uses TRBV27 and TRBJ2-2; TRBD1 matches 9 bases. In germline, CDR1 is MNHEY, CDR2 SMNVEV (reference sequence). The J segment lost 6 bases and the V segment lost 7 bases, leaving 12 bases of the junction unmatched. The length of the CDR3 is 16 residues. The CDR3 loop is CASKTGQGKFPGELFF. Here the CDR3 DNA reads TGTGCCAGCAAAACTGGACAGGGGAAATTTCCCGGGGAGCTGTTTTTT.

This clonotype was picked up many times. The chain recombines TRBV20-1 with TRBJ2-1, with D tentatively TRBD1 (6 bases). Trimming left V 0 bases short and J 11 bases short, with 14 bases between. This CDR3 is 13 amino acids long. Germline V gene sequence: CDR1 DFQATT, CDR2 SNEGSKA (reference sequence). This CDR3 reads CSARDLGANKQFF. As DNA, the CDR3 is TGCAGTGCTAGAGATCTGGGGGCCAACAAGCAGTTCTTC.

This clonotype has ten or more counts. The chain has TRBV11-3 and TRBJ2-1; TRBD1 agrees at 7 bases. CDR3 length: 13 amino acids. Losses at the gene ends were 5 bases for V and 5 bases for J; bases not matched to a gene: 3. Germline CDR1 reads SGHNT; CDR2 reads YENEEA. CDR3 coding DNA: TGTGCCAGCAGCCGAGGACAGGACAATGAGCAGTTCTTC. Residues: CASSRGQDNEQFF.